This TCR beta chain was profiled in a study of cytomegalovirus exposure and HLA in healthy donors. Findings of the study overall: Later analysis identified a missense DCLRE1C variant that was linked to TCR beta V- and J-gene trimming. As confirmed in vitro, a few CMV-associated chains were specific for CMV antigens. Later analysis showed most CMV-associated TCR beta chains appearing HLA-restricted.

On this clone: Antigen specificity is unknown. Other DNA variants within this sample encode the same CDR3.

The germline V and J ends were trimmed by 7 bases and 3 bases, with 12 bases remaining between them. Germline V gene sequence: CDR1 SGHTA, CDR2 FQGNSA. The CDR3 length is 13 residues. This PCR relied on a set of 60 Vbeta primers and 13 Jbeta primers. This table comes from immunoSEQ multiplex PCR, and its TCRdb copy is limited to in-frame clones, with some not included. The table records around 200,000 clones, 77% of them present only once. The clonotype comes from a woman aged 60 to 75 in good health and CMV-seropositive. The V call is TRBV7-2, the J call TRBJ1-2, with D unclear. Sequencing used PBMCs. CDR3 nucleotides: TGTGCCAGCACCCTAACCCGGGACTATGGCTACACCTTC. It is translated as CASTLTRDYGYTF. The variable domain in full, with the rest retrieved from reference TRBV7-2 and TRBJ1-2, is GAGVSQSPSNKVTEKGKDVELRCDPISGHTALYWYRQSLGQGLEFLIYFQGNSAPDKSGLPSDRFSAERTGGSVSTLTIQRTQQEDSAVYLCASTLTRDYGYTFGSGTRLTVV.